Listed below are T cell receptor beta chains from one sample, sequenced in a study of T cell repertoires in cytomegalovirus infection. TCRdb independently ran MiXCR on the reads; one entry per CDR3 protein. The sample shows roughly 77,000 distinct CDR3 sequences, more than 3% of them seen only once. The sequenced material came from PBMCs. The source is a human donor in good health (CMV status not recorded). Some clones in this sample may be carry-over from other donors' samples. CDR3s include the opening cysteine and the closing phenylalanine or tryptophan.

TRBJ2-1	TRBV7-2	CASSLRAARGTYNEQFF
TRBJ2-1	TRBV12-3/TRBV12-4	CASSLFGQYSEQFF
TRBJ2-2	TRBV5-1	CASSLSGGTNTGELFF
TRBJ1-5	TRBV15	CATSRVEVWGERQPQHF
TRBJ1-1	TRBV19	CASSIQDTKKAFF
TRBJ1-1	TRBV19	CASSALGAKRLNTEAFF
TRBJ2-1	TRBV7-4	CASSFKRPSYNEQFF
TRBJ2-3	TRBV2	CASSGGGADTQYF
TRBJ1-2	TRBV7-9	CASSWGQLYGYTF
TRBJ2-1	TRBV29-1	CSVEVWESSYNEQFF
TRBJ1-1	TRBV6-1	CASSEDLQGRNTEAFF
TRBJ2-1	TRBV5-1	CASSLGLAPYNEQFF
TRBJ2-2	TRBV20-1	CSARLITGDKNTGELFF
TRBJ2-5	TRBV15	CGGQDQETQYF
TRBJ2-7	TRBV7-9	CASSLTDNHYEQYF
TRBJ2-3	TRBV7-2	CASRWRTSGGADTQYF
TRBJ1-3	TRBV11-2	CASSLNRDNKKTGNTIYF
TRBJ2-7	TRBV5-5	CASSPRASYEQYF
TRBJ2-3	TRBV7-9	CASSLAGGDTDTQYF
TRBJ2-3	TRBV12-5	CASGLSGVTQYF
TRBJ1-2	TRBV7-2	CASSLVGQGNYGYTF
TRBJ2-3	TRBV7-2	CASSPTGGSHTQYF
TRBJ1-1	TRBV10-3	CAIRRDRERDTEAFF
TRBJ1-1	TRBV7-2	CASSPGPGTEAFF
TRBJ2-7	TRBV20-1	CSAPGGGYEQYF
TRBJ1-1	TRBV7-2	CASSSGTPNTEAFF
TRBJ2-7	TRBV7-2	CASSSETGASYEQYF
TRBJ2-4	TRBV27	CASSRTGDRRNIQYF
TRBJ1-1	TRBV11-2	CASSLDTGTNTEAFF